The present entry profiles one TCR beta chain with its context. This sample is part of a study of blood T cell repertoires in COVID-19. The V end lost 10 bases, the J end lost 5 bases, and 8 bases lay between the germline ends. The CDR3 length is 10 residues. Method: immunoSEQ multiplex PCR; TCRdb's copy keeps in-frame clones and lacks some. The table lists approximately 240,000 clones, 70% to 90% of them singletons. Sequenced input: peripheral blood. This clonotype was obtained from a man in his fifties or sixties with acute or convalescent COVID-19. The V call is TRBV12-3 or TRBV12-4, the J call TRBJ1-2; D gene unclear. DNA of the CDR3: TGTGCCATCACGGTTTATGGCTACACCTTC. It is translated as CAITVYGYTF.